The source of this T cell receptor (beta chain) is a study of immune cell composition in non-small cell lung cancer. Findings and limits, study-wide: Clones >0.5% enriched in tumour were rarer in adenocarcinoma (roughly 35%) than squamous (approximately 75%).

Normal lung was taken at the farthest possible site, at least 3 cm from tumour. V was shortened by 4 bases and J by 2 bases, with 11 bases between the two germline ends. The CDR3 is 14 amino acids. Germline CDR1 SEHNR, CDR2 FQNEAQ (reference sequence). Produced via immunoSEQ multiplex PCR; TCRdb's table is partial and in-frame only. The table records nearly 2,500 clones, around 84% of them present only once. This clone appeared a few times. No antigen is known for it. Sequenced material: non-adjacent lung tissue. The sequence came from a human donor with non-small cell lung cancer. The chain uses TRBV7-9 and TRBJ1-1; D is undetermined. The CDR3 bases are TGTGCCAGCAGCTCCGCTATAATTAACACTGAAGCTTTCTTT. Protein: CASSSAIINTEAFF.